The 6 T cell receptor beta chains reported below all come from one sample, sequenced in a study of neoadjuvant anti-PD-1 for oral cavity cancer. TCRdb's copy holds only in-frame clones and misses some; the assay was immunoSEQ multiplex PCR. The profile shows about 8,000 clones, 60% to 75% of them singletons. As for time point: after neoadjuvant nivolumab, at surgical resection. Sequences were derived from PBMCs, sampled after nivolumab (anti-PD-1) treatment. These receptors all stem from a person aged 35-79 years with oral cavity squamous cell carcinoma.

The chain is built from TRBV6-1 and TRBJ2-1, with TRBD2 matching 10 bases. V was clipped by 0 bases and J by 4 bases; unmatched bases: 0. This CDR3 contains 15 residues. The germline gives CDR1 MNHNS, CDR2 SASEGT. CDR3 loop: CASSEASGGYNEQFF. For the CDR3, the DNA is TGTGCCAGCAGTGAAGCTAGCGGGGGGTACAATGAGCAGTTCTTC.

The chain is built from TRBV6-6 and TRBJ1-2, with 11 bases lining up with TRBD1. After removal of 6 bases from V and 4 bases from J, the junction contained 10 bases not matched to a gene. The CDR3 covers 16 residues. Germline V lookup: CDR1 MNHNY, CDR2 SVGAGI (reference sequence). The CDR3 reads CASRRDRGSSGYGYTF. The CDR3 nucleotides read TGTGCCAGCAGGCGGGACAGGGGGTCCTCTGGCTATGGCTACACCTTC.

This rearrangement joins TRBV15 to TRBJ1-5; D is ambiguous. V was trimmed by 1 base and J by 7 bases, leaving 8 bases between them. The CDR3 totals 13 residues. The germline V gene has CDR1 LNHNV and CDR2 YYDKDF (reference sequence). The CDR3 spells CATSRVVEQPQHF. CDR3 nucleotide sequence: TGTGCCACCAGCAGAGTTGTGGAGCAGCCCCAGCATTTT.

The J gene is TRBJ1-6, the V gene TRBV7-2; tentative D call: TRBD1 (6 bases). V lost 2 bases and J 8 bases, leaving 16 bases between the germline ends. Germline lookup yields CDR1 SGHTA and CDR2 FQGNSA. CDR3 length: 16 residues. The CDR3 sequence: CASSLWGGANDSPLHF. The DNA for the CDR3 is TGTGCCAGCAGCTTATGGGGGGGGGCGAACGATTCACCCCTCCACTTT. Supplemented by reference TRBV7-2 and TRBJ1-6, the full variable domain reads GAGVSQSPSNKVTEKGKDVELRCDPISGHTALYWYRQSLGQGLEFLIYFQGNSAPDKSGLPSDRFSAERTGGSVSTLTIQRTQQEDSAVYLCASSLWGGANDSPLHFGNGTRLTVT.

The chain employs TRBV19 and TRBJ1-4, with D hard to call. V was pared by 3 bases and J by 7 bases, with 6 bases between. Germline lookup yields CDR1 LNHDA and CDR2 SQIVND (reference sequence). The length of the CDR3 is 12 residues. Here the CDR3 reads CASSIRGEKLFF. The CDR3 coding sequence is TGTGCCAGTAGTATTCGGGGTGAAAAACTGTTTTTT.

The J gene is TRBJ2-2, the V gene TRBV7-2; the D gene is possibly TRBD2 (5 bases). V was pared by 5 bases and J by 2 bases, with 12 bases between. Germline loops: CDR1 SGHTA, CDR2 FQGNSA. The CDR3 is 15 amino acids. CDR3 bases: TGTGCCAGCAGCCCCGACTACCTAAACACCGGGGAGCTGTTTTTT. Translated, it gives CASSPDYLNTGELFF.